Sequencing of this T cell receptor beta chain was carried out in a study of Ad26.COV2.S vaccination and SARS-CoV-2 variants. Only one count was recorded for this clone. The treatment is: around 19 received Ad26.COV2.S at low or high dose, single or two shots; about 5 received placebo; per-sample allocation not given. All samples were drawn on day 63, counting from the first vaccine or placebo injection. TCRdb keeps only in-frame clones here, not all; method: immunoSEQ multiplex PCR. This repertoire shows some 340,000 clones, around 84% found once; its top ten account for 1.5% to 2%. The material sequenced was peripheral blood, taken in a trial of Ad26.COV2.S vaccine versus placebo. This clonotype originated in a person between 18 and 59 years old who received the Ad26.COV2.S COVID-19 vaccine or a placebo.

CDR3 nucleotide sequence: TGTGCCAGCAGTGAACTACAGGGGGCTTTGAAACTGTTTTTT. Its translation: CASSELQGALKLFF. V and J are TRBV2 and TRBJ1-4, with 9 nucleotides matching TRBD1. The ends lost 2 bases at V and 11 bases at J; junction bases unmatched: 6. The CDR3 is made up of 14 amino acids. Germline assignment: CDR1 SNHLY and CDR2 FYNNEI.